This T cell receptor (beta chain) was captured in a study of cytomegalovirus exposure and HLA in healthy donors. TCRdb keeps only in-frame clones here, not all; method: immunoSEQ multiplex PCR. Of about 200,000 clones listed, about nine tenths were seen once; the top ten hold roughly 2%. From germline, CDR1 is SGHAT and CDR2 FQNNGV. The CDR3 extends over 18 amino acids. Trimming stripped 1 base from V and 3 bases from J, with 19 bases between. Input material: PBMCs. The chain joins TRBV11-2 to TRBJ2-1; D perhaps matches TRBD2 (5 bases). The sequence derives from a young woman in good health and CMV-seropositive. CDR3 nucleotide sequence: TGTGCCAGCAGCTTAGGGGATAGTAAGGAGGAAGACTACAATGAGCAGTTCTTC. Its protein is CASSLGDSKEEDYNEQFF.